Detailed here is one TCR beta chain. The antigen remains unidentified. This entry is derived from a study of cytomegalovirus exposure and HLA in healthy donors. This CDR3 region has 15 residues. The ends lost 5 bases at V and 4 bases at J; junction bases unmatched: 6. Germline V gives CDR1 SEHNR, CDR2 FQNEAQ (reference sequence). The PCR used 60 Vbeta and 13 Jbeta primers. Only in-frame clones appear in the TCRdb table, and some are missing; sequencing was by immunoSEQ multiplex PCR. The sample has about 97,000 clones; around 81% are singletons. Study observations and caveats: Cytomegalovirus-associated status was assigned to 150 to 200 TCR beta chains. Reports indicated that the classifier achieved high specificity and sensitivity in diagnosing cytomegalovirus status.

The chain links TRBV7-9 to TRBJ2-7; 12 nucleotides agree with TRBD2. The specimen was PBMCs. The TCR was taken from a middle-aged man in good health and CMV-seropositive. CDR3 in amino acids: CASSPTLAGGYEQYF. The CDR3 DNA follows: TGTGCCAGCAGCCCGACCCTAGCGGGAGGGTACGAGCAGTACTTC.